Shown below are 22 T cell receptor beta chains from a single sample sequenced in a study of cytomegalovirus exposure and HLA in healthy donors. The PCR employed 60 Vbeta primers together with 13 Jbeta primers. The method was immunoSEQ multiplex PCR; TCRdb's version includes in-frame clones alone and lacks a portion of them. The sample includes roughly 160,000 clones, 65% to 80% seen only once; the top ten take 1.5% to 2%. Material for sequencing was PBMCs. The source is a woman in her twenties or thirties in good health and CMV-seronegative.

The chain couples TRBV13 to TRBJ1-5; 8 bases line up with TRBD1. CDR3 size: 15 residues. The trim removed 5 bases at V and 0 bases at J, leaving 3 bases unmatched. The germline V gene encodes CDR1 PRHDT and CDR2 FYEKMQ (reference sequence). CDR3 nucleotides: TGTGCCAGCAGCCAGGGGGCTGCTAGCAATCAGCCCCAGCATTTT. Translation: CASSQGAASNQPQHF.

The V gene is TRBV4-3, the J gene TRBJ2-7, with 8 bases that match TRBD1. This CDR3 comprises 15 residues. Germline assignment: CDR1 LGHNA and CDR2 YSLEER. Unmatched junction bases numbered 4, after V lost 3 bases and J lost 0 bases. CDR3 nucleotide sequence: TGCGCCAGCAGCCAGGGGGACAGGCGCTCCTACGAGCAGTACTTC. Translating gives CASSQGDRRSYEQYF.

The rearrangement uses TRBV25-1 and TRBJ1-2; a weak D match, TRBD1 (6 bases). Germline V CDR1 and CDR2: MGHDK, SYGVNS. The CDR3 is 14 residues long. V dropped 10 bases and J dropped 6 bases, with 21 bases sitting between them. The CDR3 DNA reads as TGTGCCATCCGTCAACATACAGGGAGCCATGGCTACACCTTC. Translation: CAIRQHTGSHGYTF.

A few counts support this clone. V usage is TRBV9 and J usage is TRBJ1-2, with 11 positions matching TRBD1. The CDR3 covers 15 residues. V dropped 2 bases and J dropped 7; count of bases not matched to a gene: 7. The germline CDR1 and CDR2 sequences are SGDLS and YYNGEE. This CDR3 reads CASSVGTGGWGGYTF. The CDR3 DNA reads as TGTGCCAGCAGCGTCGGGACAGGGGGATGGGGTGGCTACACCTTC.

CDR3 nucleotide sequence: TGTGCCAGCAGTGTACAGTCCTACGAGCAGTACTTC. Protein sequence: CASSVQSYEQYF. V gene TRBV25-1 combines with J gene TRBJ2-5; the D is unclear. Gene TRBJ2-7 matches the end of the DNA better, so the J call may be wrong. The CDR3 is 12 residues long. The germline V gene has CDR1 MGHDK and CDR2 SYGVNS.

The V call is TRBV27, the J call TRBJ1-1; D is possibly TRBD1 (6 bases). Germline lookup yields CDR1 MNHEY and CDR2 SMNVEV (reference sequence). This CDR3 is 15 amino acids long. V lost 6 bases, J lost 6 bases, and 20 bases lay in between. This CDR3 reads CASSRSGQLISEAFF. CDR3 nucleotide sequence: TGTGCCAGCAGCCGGTCCGGACAGCTCATATCTGAAGCTTTCTTT.

The V and J genes are TRBV28 and TRBJ1-2; D gene unclear. This CDR3 contains 15 residues. CDR1 and CDR2 from the germline V gene are MDHEN and SYDVKM. Trimming left V 0 bases short and J 1 base short, with 9 bases between. The DNA for the CDR3 is TGTGCCAGCAGTTTATGGGTAGAGGTTAACTATGGCTACACCTTC. Amino acids: CASSLWVEVNYGYTF.

J is TRBJ1-4 and V is TRBV30; the match to TRBD1 covers 7 bases. The CDR3 loop spans 10 amino acids. The ends lost 5 bases at V and 14 bases at J; junction bases unmatched: 5. Germline V gives CDR1 GTSNPN, CDR2 SVGIG (reference sequence). The chain's CDR3 is CAWGDSGLFF. CDR3 sequence (DNA): TGTGCCTGGGGGGACAGTGGGCTGTTTTTT.

The chain couples TRBV6-1 to TRBJ2-5; D uncertain. This CDR3 comprises 13 residues. Germline V CDR1 and CDR2: MNHNS, SASEGT. The V end lost 6 bases, the J end lost 4 bases, and 12 bases lay between the germline ends. The CDR3 loop reads CASSLTGAETQYF. The CDR3 DNA reads as TGTGCCAGCAGCCTAACTGGAGCAGAGACCCAGTACTTC.

This clone showed up just once. Written as DNA, the CDR3 is TGTGCCAGCAGCTTAGTAACGGGAGCGGGAGAGACCCAGTACTTC. Translated, it gives CASSLVTGAGETQYF. The rearrangement links TRBV7-9 to TRBJ2-5; D is perhaps TRBD2 (6 bases). The CDR3 is 15 residues long. The V and J ends lost 1 base and 4 bases respectively, with 13 bases between them. From germline, CDR1 is SEHNR and CDR2 FQNEAQ (reference sequence).

This clone occurred once. The rearrangement links TRBV5-5 to TRBJ1-5; 10 bases agree with TRBD1. J was trimmed by 11 bases and V by 0 bases; bases with no gene match: 14. There are 17 residues in the CDR3. Germline loops: CDR1 SGHKS, CDR2 YYEKEE (reference sequence). The CDR3 nucleotides are TGTGCCAGCAGCTTGGACCCGGACAGGGGGGCAGGTGGGACCCAGCATTTT. Protein product: CASSLDPDRGAGGTQHF.

The rearrangement uses TRBV7-2 and TRBJ1-2, with 7 bases fitting TRBD1. Germline V gene data show CDR1 as SGHTA and CDR2 as FQGNSA. This CDR3 is 13 amino acids long. The ends lost 5 bases at V and 4 bases at J; junction bases unmatched: 4. The CDR3 here is CASSPGTVYGYTF. DNA of the CDR3: TGTGCCAGCAGCCCCGGGACAGTCTATGGCTACACCTTC.

This clone was picked up a small number of times. This chain joins TRBV30 and TRBJ1-1; tentatively, D is TRBD1 (5 bases). The length of the CDR3 is 14 residues. Trimming pared 1 base from V and 3 bases from J, leaving 12 bases between. Per germline, CDR1 GTSNPN and CDR2 SVGIG (reference sequence). The CDR3 DNA sequence: TGTGCCTGGAGTGGAGCCAGGGATCACACTGAAGCTTTCTTT. It translates to CAWSGARDHTEAFF.

This clone has more than one count but fewer than ten. The chain has TRBV28 and TRBJ2-1; 14 bases are a match to TRBD2. After removal of 6 bases from V and 6 bases from J, the junction contained 4 bases not matched to a gene. Germline loops: CDR1 MDHEN, CDR2 SYDVKM. CDR3 size: 15 residues. The CDR3 region has the DNA TGTGCCAGCAGCCCCGGGACTAGCGGGAGCAATGAGCAGTTCTTC. Amino acid sequence: CASSPGTSGSNEQFF.

The rearrangement uses TRBV2 and TRBJ2-4; 8 positions agree with TRBD2. In germline, CDR1 is SNHLY, CDR2 FYNNEI. The trim removed 4 bases at V and 5 bases at J, leaving 4 bases unmatched. This CDR3 spans 14 amino acids. This CDR3 is CASSGTRGENIQYF. In nucleotides, the CDR3 is TGTGCCAGCAGTGGGACGCGGGGGGAAAACATTCAGTACTTC.

The rearrangement links TRBV2 to TRBJ2-5, with 10 bases lining up with TRBD1. This CDR3 has 18 residues. V lost 4 bases and J lost 0; bases outside the gene matches: 11. Germline V CDR1 and CDR2: SNHLY, FYNNEI. CDR3 in amino acids: CASSGPGQGGLYQETQYF. The CDR3 nucleotides are TGTGCCAGCAGTGGTCCCGGACAGGGGGGATTATACCAAGAGACCCAGTACTTC.

The chain links TRBV6-5 to TRBJ2-7, with a weak D call TRBD1 (6 bases). Germline-derived CDR1 and CDR2 are MNHEY and SVGAGI. Trimming took 6 bases from V and 2 from J, leaving 11 bases between them. This CDR3 spans 13 amino acids. CDR3 nucleotides: TGTGCCAGCAGAGTGGACAGCCCCTACGAGCAGTACTTC. It translates to CASRVDSPYEQYF.

The V and J genes are TRBV5-4 and TRBJ1-1, with TRBD1 as a possible D gene (5 bases). The CDR3 has 13 amino acids. V was shortened by 4 bases and J by 8 bases, with 15 bases between the two germline ends. Germline V gene lookup returns CDR1 SGHNT and CDR2 YYREEE (reference sequence). DNA of the CDR3: TGTGCCAGCAGCCCGAACCGGGGGGGAGAAGCTTTCTTT. This translates into CASSPNRGGEAFF. Together with reference TRBV5-4 and TRBJ1-1, the CDR3 gives the full variable domain: ETGVTQSPTHLIKTRGQQVTLRCSSQSGHNTVSWYQQALGQGPQFIFQYYREEENGRGNFPPRFSGLQFPNYSSELNVNALELDDSALYLCASSPNRGGEAFFGQGTRLTVV.

The gene calls are TRBV4-3 and TRBJ2-1; D is unclear. The CDR3 has 13 amino acids. Germline CDR1 and CDR2: LGHNA and YSLEER. Trimming took off 0 bases at V and 12 bases at J, with 12 bases between the two ends. CDR3 DNA sequence: TGCGCCAGCAGCCAAGATAAGGTGGCAGGGCAGTTCTTC. It is translated as CASSQDKVAGQFF.

This rearrangement joins TRBV6-5 to TRBJ1-1; TRBD1 matches 8 bases. Per germline, CDR1 MNHEY and CDR2 SVGAGI. Trimming removed 6 bases from V and 3 bases from J; junction bases left unmatched: 6. This CDR3 region has 14 residues. Written as DNA, the CDR3 is TGTGCCAGCAGGACAGGGGAATGGGACACTGAAGCTTTCTTT. Translated, it gives CASRTGEWDTEAFF.

The rearrangement joins TRBV10-3 to TRBJ1-2; TRBD1 matches 7 bases. With V trimmed by 10 bases and J by 2 bases, 10 bases remained unmatched. The CDR3 consists of 14 residues. Looked up from germline, CDR1 is ENHRY and CDR2 is SYGVKD. The CDR3 sequence is CASTKGQLNYGYTF. The CDR3 DNA reads as TGTGCCAGTACCAAGGGACAGCTAAACTATGGCTACACCTTC.

This clone was detected only a few times. This specimen includes other DNA sequences encoding the same CDR3. The rearrangement joins TRBV5-1 to TRBJ2-1; possible D gene TRBD2, 6 bases. This CDR3 contains 14 residues. V was shortened by 0 bases and J by 2 bases, with 6 bases between the two germline ends. Per the germline V gene, CDR1 is SGHRS and CDR2 is YFSETQ. The CDR3 region has the DNA TGCGCCAGCAGCTTGGCGGGGGCCTACAATGAGCAGTTCTTC. It translates to CASSLAGAYNEQFF.